The 13 T cell receptor beta chains in this list originate from one sample, sequenced in a study of cytomegalovirus exposure and HLA in healthy donors. It was with 60 Vbeta and 13 Jbeta primers that the PCR ran. Only in-frame clones appear in the TCRdb table, and some are missing; sequencing was by immunoSEQ multiplex PCR. The sample carries about 130,000 clones, 80% recorded once. The material sequenced was PBMCs. These receptors all come from a female donor in good health and CMV-seronegative.

The chain recombines TRBV6-5 with TRBJ2-7; TRBD2 matches at 10 bases. The length of the CDR3 is 15 residues. The germline gives CDR1 MNHEY, CDR2 SVGAGI. V shed 6 bases, J shed 6 bases, and the junction held 11 bases outside the gene matches. Here the CDR3 DNA reads TGTGCCAGCAGAAGCAGCGGGGGGGGCCCCTCCGAGCAGTACTTC. Encoded protein: CASRSSGGGPSEQYF.

The chain is built from TRBV4-2 and TRBJ2-7; 7 positions match TRBD2. Germline trimming cut 5 bases from V and 0 bases from J; bases unmatched to any gene: 7. The CDR3 extends over 15 amino acids. Germline V gene sequence: CDR1 LGHNA, CDR2 YNFKEQ. The CDR3 loop reads CASSYRGGGSYEQYF. For the CDR3, the DNA is TGTGCCAGCAGCTATAGGGGCGGGGGCTCCTACGAGCAGTACTTC.

This clone was seen a handful of times. This chain connects TRBV9 to TRBJ2-3; 8 nucleotides agree with TRBD1. CDR1 and CDR2 (germline): SGDLS, YYNGEE. CDR3 length equals 16 residues. Trimming took 2 bases from V and 0 from J; bases not matched to a gene: 5. CDR3 nucleotides: TGTGCCAGCAGCGTTACGGACAGGGCCAGCACAGATACGCAGTATTTT. This codes for CASSVTDRASTDTQYF.

The CDR3 DNA reads TGCGCCAGCAGCGCCTGGACAGGGGGCGGGAACACTGAAGCTTTCTTT. It codes for CASSAWTGGGNTEAFF. This rearrangement joins TRBV5-1 to TRBJ1-1, with 11 nucleotides matching TRBD1. Germline V lookup: CDR1 SGHRS, CDR2 YFSETQ. J was trimmed by 1 base and V by 4 bases; bases with no gene match: 6. The CDR3 is 16 residues long.

The rearrangement links TRBV7-9 to TRBJ2-2; the match to TRBD1 covers 8 bases. Trimming cost V 4 bases and J 5 bases; bases outside gene matches: 0. The CDR3 extends over 13 amino acids. CDR1 and CDR2 from the germline V gene are SEHNR and FQNEAQ (reference sequence). CDR3 DNA: TGTGCCAGCAGCTACAGGGGGACCGGGGAGCTGTTTTTT. This translates into CASSYRGTGELFF.

The CDR3 reads CASSSPPRTGLFNQPQHF. The CDR3 nucleotides are TGTGCCAGCAGTTCGCCCCCTCGGACAGGACTTTTCAATCAGCCCCAGCATTTT. The rearrangement joins TRBV28 to TRBJ1-5, with 7 bases that match TRBD1. This CDR3 spans 18 amino acids. V dropped 4 bases and J dropped 3; count of bases not matched to a gene: 15. Germline lookup yields CDR1 MDHEN and CDR2 SYDVKM.

This clone appeared a few times. The V and J genes are TRBV2 and TRBJ2-3; 9 nucleotides align to TRBD2. V was clipped by 4 bases and J by 2 bases; unmatched bases: 10. Looked up from germline, CDR1 is SNHLY and CDR2 is FYNNEI. CDR3 length: 17 residues. The CDR3, as DNA: TGTGCCAGCAGTGGAGGGTTCGCTAGCGGGGTCACAGATACGCAGTATTTT. Protein: CASSGGFASGVTDTQYF.

The chain uses TRBV2 and TRBJ2-7, with D tentatively TRBD2 (6 bases). V lost 10 bases and J lost 2, with 18 bases in between. Germline CDR1 SNHLY, CDR2 FYNNEI. This CDR3 is built from 14 residues. CDR3 loop: CATGLRGGPYEQYF. In DNA, the CDR3 is TGTGCCACCGGACTGCGGGGAGGTCCCTACGAGCAGTACTTC.

As concerns this clone: Other nucleotide sequences from this sample produce the same CDR3. CDR3: CACRGGSLSSYNSPLHF. The CDR3 nucleotides are TGTGCCTGTCGCGGGGGGTCGCTGAGCTCCTATAATTCACCCCTCCACTTT. V gene TRBV30 combines with J gene TRBJ1-6; maybe TRBD1 (5 bases). Germline V gene lookup returns CDR1 GTSNPN and CDR2 SVGIG (reference sequence). The CDR3 consists of 17 residues. V was trimmed by 6 bases and J by 0 bases, leaving 18 bases between them.

This chain joins TRBV5-1 and TRBJ1-1; D not resolved. Germline V lookup: CDR1 SGHRS, CDR2 YFSETQ. The CDR3 loop spans 13 amino acids. The V and J ends lost 4 bases and 0 bases respectively, with 7 bases between them. CDR3 in amino acids: CASSERMNTEAFF. The CDR3 nucleotides are TGCGCCAGCAGCGAGAGGATGAACACTGAAGCTTTCTTT. Supplemented by reference TRBV5-1 and TRBJ1-1, the full variable domain reads KAGVTQTPRYLIKTRGQQVTLSCSPISGHRSVSWYQQTPGQGLQFLFEYFSETQRNKGNFPGRFSGRQFSNSRSEMNVSTLELGDSALYLCASSERMNTEAFFGQGTRLTVV.

The gene calls are TRBV12-2 and TRBJ1-1. TRBV12-2 is a known pseudogene. The CDR3 extends over 21 amino acids. CDR3: CASRLLFRCCGRGAQHTEAFF. CDR3 DNA: TGTGCAAGTCGCTTATTGTTCCGTTGTTGTGGGCGGGGAGCACAACACACTGAAGCTTTCTTT.

The chain recombines TRBV7-8 with TRBJ2-2; 10 nucleotides line up with TRBD1. CDR1 and CDR2 (germline): SGHVS, FQNEAQ. The CDR3 is 16 residues long. With 3 bases clipped from V and 4 bases from J, the junction kept 5 bases outside the gene matches. CDR3 sequence (DNA): TGTGCCAGCAGCTTTAAACGGACAGGGGGCACCGGGGAGCTGTTTTTT. Residues: CASSFKRTGGTGELFF.

CDR3 sequence reads: CASSWGQAAGYTF. In DNA form, the CDR3 reads TGCGCCAGCAGCTGGGGACAGGCGGCCGGCTACACCTTC. The chain couples TRBV5-1 to TRBJ1-2; 8 bases are shared with TRBD1. Losses at the gene ends were 3 bases for V and 8 bases for J; bases not matched to a gene: 6. CDR1 and CDR2 from the germline V gene are SGHRS and YFSETQ. This CDR3 is built from 13 residues. The full variable domain, with the rest looked up from reference TRBV5-1 and TRBJ1-2, is KAGVTQTPRYLIKTRGQQVTLSCSPISGHRSVSWYQQTPGQGLQFLFEYFSETQRNKGNFPGRFSGRQFSNSRSEMNVSTLELGDSALYLCASSWGQAAGYTFGSGTRLTVV.